Below, 21 T cell receptor beta chains from the same sample are listed, as sequenced in a study of PD-L1 blockade in urothelial cancer. Noted time point: peripheral blood 6 weeks after treatment start. Assay: immunoSEQ multiplex PCR; the TCRdb copy retains only in-frame clones and omits some. The sample carries about 91,000 clones, less than 90% recorded once. The sequencing here drew on PBMCs, taken around atezolizumab (anti-PD-L1) treatment. The receptors derive from a man in his 70s with urothelial cancer.

This clone is a singleton in its sample. The rearrangement uses TRBV19 and TRBJ2-6; 7 bases line up with TRBD1. The J segment lost 3 bases and the V segment lost 7 bases, leaving 6 bases of the junction unmatched. Looked up from germline, CDR1 is LNHDA and CDR2 is SQIVND (reference sequence). The CDR3 is 15 residues long. The CDR3 protein is CASTPGGFGANVLTF. The DNA for the CDR3 is TGTGCCAGTACCCCAGGGGGATTTGGGGCCAACGTCCTGACTTTC.

The rearrangement links TRBV4-1 to TRBJ2-5; 13 positions agree with TRBD2. V gave up 4 bases and J gave up 4 bases; unmatched junction bases: 9. The CDR3 spans 17 residues. CDR1 is MGHRA and CDR2 is YSYEKL in the germline V gene. CDR3 region: CASSLETSGRPGETQYF. The CDR3 DNA sequence: TGCGCCAGCAGCCTAGAGACTAGCGGGAGGCCGGGAGAGACCCAGTACTTC.

The chain has TRBV7-9 and TRBJ1-1; no clear D gene. V was trimmed by 6 bases and J by 4 bases, leaving 15 bases between them. CDR1 is SEHNR and CDR2 is FQNEAQ in the germline V gene (reference sequence). CDR3 size: 14 residues. CDR3 nucleotides: TGTGCCAGCAGATCTGAACTATCGGGCACTGAAGCTTTCTTT. Protein product: CASRSELSGTEAFF. Variable domain in full (rest from reference TRBV7-9 and TRBJ1-1): DTGVSQNPRHKITKRGQNVTFRCDPISEHNRLYWYRQTLGQGPEFLTYFQNEAQLEKSRLLSDRFSAERPKGSFSTLEIQRTEQGDSAMYLCASRSELSGTEAFFGQGTRLTVV.

V gene TRBV4-3 combines with J gene TRBJ2-2; 10 bases fit TRBD2. The CDR3 is 16 residues long. The V gene's germline CDR1 is LGHNA and CDR2 YSLEER. After removal of 4 bases from V and 3 bases from J, the junction contained 5 bases not matched to a gene. The CDR3: CASSREAGGDTGELFF. The CDR3, as DNA: TGCGCCAGCAGCCGCGAAGCGGGAGGGGACACCGGGGAGCTGTTTTTT.

The genes are TRBV6-5 and TRBJ2-1, with a tentative D call TRBD2 (5 bases). Between the trimmed V and J ends, which lost 5 bases and 5 bases, there was a span of 16 bases. The CDR3 covers 15 residues. Germline CDR1 and CDR2: MNHEY and SVGAGI. CDR3 coding DNA: TGTGCCAGCAGTCTGATAGCCGGACTGAACAATGAGCAGTTCTTC. Amino acids: CASSLIAGLNNEQFF.

This rearrangement joins TRBV9 to TRBJ2-1; TRBD2 matches at 7 bases. CDR1 SGDLS and CDR2 YYNGEE come from the germline V gene. The CDR3 is 14 amino acids. The V segment lost 6 bases and the J segment 4 bases; nucleotides outside the gene matches: 7. Written as DNA, the CDR3 is TGTGCCAGCAAGGTGGGGGAGGGGTACAATGAGCAGTTCTTC. Protein: CASKVGEGYNEQFF.

The rearrangement joins TRBV5-1 to TRBJ2-1, with D maybe TRBD1 (5 bases). V lost 3 bases, J lost 0 bases, and 10 bases lay in between. The CDR3 has 15 residues. Germline values: CDR1 SGHRS, CDR2 YFSETQ. CDR3 nucleotide sequence: TGCGCCAGCAGCTCGACAGCGAGCTCCTACAATGAGCAGTTCTTC. This sequence encodes CASSSTASSYNEQFF.

The chain is built from TRBV7-3 and TRBJ2-1; D perhaps matches TRBD2 (6 bases). V was cut by 6 bases and J by 5 bases, with 14 bases left in between. Germline-derived CDR1 and CDR2 are SGHTA and FQGTGA. This CDR3 contains 14 residues. The CDR3 nucleotides are TGTGCCAGCAGTCTTAGCGGCCCGAACAATGAGCAGTTCTTC. Its protein is CASSLSGPNNEQFF.

This clone was seen more than once but under ten times. The chain joins TRBV4-2 to TRBJ1-5; tentatively, D is TRBD1 (6 bases). CDR3 length: 15 amino acids. Trimming pared 1 base from V and 3 bases from J, leaving 10 bases between. CDR1 LGHNA and CDR2 YNFKEQ come from the germline V gene. CDR3: CASSQARGDNQPQHF. CDR3 DNA: TGTGCCAGCAGCCAAGCCAGGGGCGACAATCAGCCCCAGCATTTT.

The chain uses TRBV28 and TRBJ1-3, with 8 nucleotides matching TRBD1. The length of the CDR3 is 14 residues. The J segment lost 2 bases and the V segment lost 5 bases, leaving 2 bases of the junction unmatched. Germline V gene data show CDR1 as MDHEN and CDR2 as SYDVKM. CDR3 amino acids: CASSPQGAGNTIYF. The CDR3 nucleotides read TGTGCCAGCAGTCCACAGGGGGCTGGAAACACCATATATTTT.

The V gene is TRBV7-2, the J gene TRBJ2-3, with 14 positions matching TRBD2. The CDR3 extends over 16 amino acids. The V gene's germline CDR1 is SGHTA and CDR2 FQGNSA. Trimming removed 3 bases from V and 3 bases from J; junction bases left unmatched: 2. The CDR3 loop is CASSFGTSGGTDTQYF. The CDR3, as DNA: TGTGCCAGCAGCTTTGGGACTAGCGGGGGTACAGATACGCAGTATTTT.

To note about this clone: The junction departs from the called germline gene at one end, perhaps through a read error. The chain carries TRBV19 and TRBJ1-5; the D is unclear. The CDR3 is 13 amino acids. Per the germline V gene, CDR1 is LNHDA and CDR2 is SQIVND (reference sequence). Here the CDR3 reads CASSIPTNPPQHF. CDR3 DNA sequence: TGTGCCAGTAGTATACCGACTAATCCGCCCCAGCATTTT.

This clone came up once. Here the CDR3 reads CASSFGTRSTDTQYF. The DNA of the CDR3 is TGTGCCAGCAGCTTCGGGACACGTAGCACAGATACGCAGTATTTT. The rearrangement joins TRBV5-4 to TRBJ2-3, with D perhaps matching TRBD1 (6 bases). The CDR3 totals 15 residues. V was pared by 2 bases and J by 0 bases, with 10 bases between. Germline CDR1 reads SGHNT; CDR2 reads YYREEE (reference sequence).

This chain uses TRBV4-1 with TRBJ1-2; maybe TRBD1 (5 bases). Between the trimmed V and J ends, which lost 1 base and 4 bases, there was a span of 13 bases. Germline loops: CDR1 MGHRA, CDR2 YSYEKL. CDR3 size: 15 residues. CDR3 sequence reads: CASSQVGGVFYGYTF. CDR3 nucleotides: TGCGCCAGCAGCCAAGTGGGGGGGGTATTCTATGGCTACACCTTC.

The V and J genes are TRBV10-3 and TRBJ2-1; D remains unclear. The CDR3 runs to 11 residues. Per germline, CDR1 ENHRY and CDR2 SYGVKD. The V and J ends lost 7 bases and 7 bases respectively, with 8 bases between them. CDR3 DNA: TGTGCCATCATTGACGGTAATGAGCAGTTCTTC. Protein: CAIIDGNEQFF.

V usage is TRBV7-8 and J usage is TRBJ2-3; possible D gene TRBD2, 5 bases. The CDR3 is 16 amino acids. The germline V gene encodes CDR1 SGHVS and CDR2 FQNEAQ. V dropped 5 bases and J dropped 2 bases, with 17 bases sitting between them. The CDR3 DNA follows: TGTGCCAGCAGCCGGAATGAGGGCGGAATCACAGATACGCAGTATTTT. It specifies CASSRNEGGITDTQYF.

In the case of this clone: Different DNA sequences within this sample yield the same CDR3. This chain joins TRBV7-3 and TRBJ2-1, with 12 bases identical to TRBD2. The CDR3 is 15 amino acids. The V and J ends lost 6 bases and 4 bases, in that order; junction bases with no gene match: 4. Germline CDR1 is SGHTA and CDR2 is FQGTGA. CDR3 DNA: TGTGCCAGCAGTTTGGGACTAGCGGGTTACAATGAGCAGTTCTTC. Its protein product is CASSLGLAGYNEQFF.

The chain has TRBV7-2 and TRBJ1-2; TRBD1 aligns across 10 bases. The germline V gene has CDR1 SGHTA and CDR2 FQGNSA. This CDR3 has 16 residues. After removal of 5 bases from V and 4 bases from J, the junction contained 10 bases not matched to a gene. The CDR3 nucleotides are TGTGCCAGCAGCCCGGCCGGGACAGGGGTTTTCTATGGCTACACCTTC. Amino acids: CASSPAGTGVFYGYTF.

The chain joins TRBV7-3 to TRBJ2-1; D may be TRBD2 (7 bases). Germline CDR1 reads SGHTA; CDR2 reads FQGTGA. The CDR3 contains 15 residues. V lost 5 bases and J lost 7, with 18 bases in between. The CDR3 coding sequence is TGTGCCAGCAGCCCCAGCGGGACACCTTCGAATGAGCAGTTCTTC. Residues: CASSPSGTPSNEQFF.

A few counts support this clone. The chain combines TRBV7-9 with TRBJ2-7; D possibly corresponds to TRBD1 (6 bases). V lost 0 bases to trimming and J lost 3 bases, with 9 bases between them. The V gene's germline CDR1 is SEHNR and CDR2 FQNEAQ (reference sequence). The CDR3 consists of 14 residues. The CDR3 protein is CASSLAGARYEQYF. The DNA of the CDR3 is TGTGCCAGCAGCTTAGCGGGGGCCCGCTACGAGCAGTACTTC.

The J gene is TRBJ2-3, the V gene TRBV30; D might be TRBD1 (7 bases). Germline V gene sequence: CDR1 GTSNPN, CDR2 SVGIG (reference sequence). With 0 bases removed from V and 5 bases from J, the gap between germline ends came to 12 bases. The CDR3 length is 14 residues. Written as DNA, the CDR3 is TGTGCCTGGAGTGTAGGGCAGGGGGGAGATACGCAGTATTTT. Its translation: CAWSVGQGGDTQYF.